The T cell receptor (beta chain) described here comes from a study of graft-versus-host responses after intestinal transplantation. Across the study: The recipients all started with anti-thymocyte globulin induction and then took tacrolimus and steroids for around 3 years.

The CDR3 is 14 residues long. From germline, CDR1 is LNHDA and CDR2 SQIVND (reference sequence). The trim removed 6 bases at V and 5 bases at J, leaving 3 bases unmatched. A word on this clone: Its antigen is currently unknown.

Assay used: immunoSEQ multiplex PCR; TCRdb lists only in-frame clones, some missing. This repertoire shows about 97,000 clones, 75% to 95% found once; its top ten account for around 0.2%. The specimen comprised unstimulated CD4+ T cells sorted from spleen or lymph node cells, sampled before transplant. The J gene is TRBJ1-6, the V gene TRBV19, with 8 bases identical to TRBD1. The clonotype was recovered from a human donor who was the organ donor for an intestinal transplant. The CDR3 DNA sequence: TGTGCCAGTAGCCAGGGGGCCCATAATTCACCCCTCCACTTT. It encodes CASSQGAHNSPLHF.